The clone carrying this T cell receptor beta chain showed up many times. Its antigen is unidentified. The identical CDR3 is also encoded by other nucleotide sequences in the sample. The CDR3 has 16 residues. The germline V gene encodes CDR1 SGHTA and CDR2 FQGTGA. V was cut by 0 bases and J by 2 bases, with 10 bases left in between. These data originate in a study of shared clonotypes between healthy human individuals. General study results and limits: The donor pool, a small one, limited the genetic and exposure-history diversity represented.

Every immunoSEQ plate was one replicate of a subset's evenly spread DNA. Per the study methods: Filtering was not the same, since immunoSEQ gave junction-only sequences without quality scores. Sequencing used immunoSEQ multiplex PCR; TCRdb keeps in-frame clones, though not all of them. For V, J and clone size, that table is used; D and trimming come from the DNA. Seen here are some 490,000 clones, more than 65% observed once, and the top ten hold 12%. The sample comprised PBMCs. The TCR was taken from a woman aged 40 to 50 in good health. Some clones in this sample may be carry-over from other donors' samples. The V and J genes are TRBV7-3 and TRBJ2-2, with D perhaps matching TRBD2 (5 bases). CDR3 amino acids: CASSLTRTGNTGELFF. The CDR3 DNA reads TGTGCCAGCAGCTTAACAAGGACTGGAAACACCGGGGAGCTGTTTTTT.